A single sample gave rise to the 5 T cell receptor beta chains below, sequenced in a study of blood T cell repertoires in COVID-19. Generated by immunoSEQ multiplex PCR, the TCRdb table keeps only in-frame clones and is missing some. This table has around 140,000 clones, approximately 86% appearing once. Input material: peripheral blood. The receptor source for this set is a woman aged 70 to 79 with COVID-19, enrolled during active disease.

This clone was seen a few times. The rearrangement links TRBV5-6 to TRBJ2-3, with a possible D match to TRBD2 (5 bases). V lost 0 bases and J lost 6, with 20 bases in between. The length of the CDR3 is 17 residues. CDR1 and CDR2 from the germline V gene are SGHDT and YYEEEE. The chain's CDR3 is CASSLALWRAKTDTQYF. The CDR3 nucleotides are TGTGCCAGCAGCTTGGCACTCTGGCGGGCGAAAACGGATACGCAGTATTTT.

J is TRBJ1-2 and V is TRBV5-6; the match to TRBD1 covers 9 bases. Germline V gene sequence: CDR1 SGHDT, CDR2 YYEEEE. This CDR3 has 17 amino acids. J lost 2 bases, V lost 5 bases, and 13 bases had no gene match. CDR3 loop: CASRPGTGSITNYGYTF. In nucleotides, the CDR3 is TGTGCCAGCAGGCCCGGGACAGGGTCCATTACCAACTATGGCTACACCTTC. Full variable domain (outside the CDR3, taken from reference TRBV5-6 and TRBJ1-2): DAGVTQSPTHLIKTRGQQVTLRCSPKSGHDTVSWYQQALGQGPQFIFQYYEEEERQRGNFPDRFSGHQFPNYSSELNVNALLLGDSALYLCASRPGTGSITNYGYTFGSGTRLTVV.

The chain couples TRBV7-3 to TRBJ1-3, with D possibly TRBD1 on 6 matching bases. Trimming shortened V by 9 bases and J by 4 bases, and 13 bases separated the two germline ends. The CDR3 contains 13 residues. Germline loops: CDR1 SGHTA, CDR2 FQGTGA. The DNA of the CDR3 is TGTGCCAGTGGGACATCGGCAGGAAACACCATATATTTT. Residues: CASGTSAGNTIYF.

The chain recombines TRBV5-6 with TRBJ1-4, with 11 bases matching TRBD1. After removal of 6 bases from V and 8 bases from J, the junction contained 9 bases not matched to a gene. The CDR3 extends over 15 amino acids. Per the germline V gene, CDR1 is SGHDT and CDR2 is YYEEEE. This CDR3 reads CASNRDRGLAEKLFF. As DNA, the CDR3 is TGTGCCAGCAACCGGGACAGGGGGTTAGCGGAAAAACTGTTTTTT. Full variable domain (remainder filled in from reference TRBV5-6 and TRBJ1-4): DAGVTQSPTHLIKTRGQQVTLRCSPKSGHDTVSWYQQALGQGPQFIFQYYEEEERQRGNFPDRFSGHQFPNYSSELNVNALLLGDSALYLCASNRDRGLAEKLFFGSGTQLSVL.

V gene TRBV19 combines with J gene TRBJ1-1, with TRBD1 matching over 7 bases. Germline lookup yields CDR1 LNHDA and CDR2 SQIVND (reference sequence). The CDR3 totals 14 residues. The junction had 3 bases not matched to a gene; V was cut back by 1 base and J by 4 bases. CDR3: CASSIGGQFTEAFF. CDR3 DNA: TGTGCCAGTAGTATAGGGGGACAGTTCACTGAAGCTTTCTTT. The whole variable domain, filled in from reference TRBV19 and TRBJ1-1, reads DGGITQSPKYLFRKEGQNVTLSCEQNLNHDAMYWYRQDPGQGLRLIYYSQIVNDFQKGDIAEGYSVSREKKESFPLTVTSAQKNPTAFYLCASSIGGQFTEAFFGQGTRLTVV.